Listed below are T cell receptor beta chains from one sample, sequenced in a study of type 1 and type 2 diabetes patients. TCRdb used MiXCR to reprocess the multiplex PCR reads, holding one entry per CDR3 protein. The sample has around 300,000 distinct CDR3 sequences, roughly 50% seen once; the top ten hold roughly 15%. Sequencing was carried out using peripheral blood mononuclear cells (PBMCs). Source of these receptors: a young man with type 2 diabetes. The CDR3 runs from the conserved cysteine through the conserved F or W. The order of the fields is J gene, V gene, clone size, D gene, CDR3 DNA, CDR3 protein. A D gene is named only where the DNA matches it firmly. Size tells how often a clone was seen (once, few, many) or the class of an expanded clone, and some rows leave it out.

TRBJ1-2 | TRBV5-1 | - | TRBD1 | TGCGCCAGCAGCGTACGGGACAGGGGGCTTCAGGGCTACACCTTC | CASSVRDRGLQGYTF
TRBJ1-2 | TRBV19 | - | - | TGTGCCAGTAGTATCGGTTGGGGCTACACCTTC | CASSIGWGYTF
TRBJ1-2 | TRBV19 | - | - | TGTGCCAGTAGTATGGGCAGGCCCCGGTATTTTAACTATGGCTACACCTTC | CASSMGRPRYFNYGYTF
TRBJ2-1 | TRBV30 | few | TRBD1 | TGTGCCTGGAGTAAGGGGGCGGAGCTCGGTGAGCAGTTCTTC | CAWSKGAELGEQFF
TRBJ2-5 | TRBV2 | - | TRBD2 | TGTGCCAGCGGGGGGGATTCAAAAGAGACCCAGTACTTC | CASGGDSKETQYF
TRBJ2-7 | TRBV7-6 | - | - | TGTGCCAGCAGCTTAGCGCCCGGGGACGAGCAGTACTTC | CASSLAPGDEQYF
TRBJ2-5 | TRBV19 | - | - | TGTGCCAGTAGTATCGCTGGGAAAGAGACCCAGTACTTC | CASSIAGKETQYF
TRBJ2-7 | TRBV6-1 | many | - | TGTGCCAGCAGTGCCCAGGGGTCTCCCAACGAGCAGTACTTC | CASSAQGSPNEQYF
TRBJ2-3 | TRBV30 | - | TRBD2 | TGTGCGTTGACTAGCGGCCCAGATACGCAGTATTTT | CALTSGPDTQYF
TRBJ2-3 | TRBV29-1 | - | - | TGCAGCGTATACCCTAGCACAGATACGCAGTATTTT | CSVYPSTDTQYF
TRBJ1-2 | TRBV7-6 | few | - | TGTGCCAGCAGCTCTACAGGGCCAGTTCATGGCTACACCTTC | CASSSTGPVHGYTF
TRBJ1-5 | TRBV7-9 | - | TRBD1 | TGTGCCAGCAGCCCCGGGACAGGGGATCAGCCCCAGCATTTT | CASSPGTGDQPQHF
TRBJ1-1 | TRBV10-1 | - | - | TGCGCCAGCAGTGAAGCCCGGGGCACTGAAGCTCTCTTT | CASSEARGTEALF
TRBJ2-7 | TRBV30 | many | - | TGTGCCTGGAGTTTCCGGACGGGGAAGACCTACGAGCAGTACTTC | CAWSFRTGKTYEQYF
TRBJ2-4 | TRBV2 | few | - | TGTGCCAGCACTACCCCCGGGAGTGGCAACCTAGCCAAAAACATTCAGTACTTC | CASTTPGSGNLAKNIQYF
TRBJ1-2 | TRBV19 | once | TRBD1 | TGTGCCAGTAGTATGAGGGCAGGGGGCTGGCTCGGTGGCTACACCTTC | CASSMRAGGWLGGYTF
TRBJ2-7 | TRBV10-1 | few | TRBD1 | TGCGCCACAGGGGGCATCCCGGTATCCTCCTACGAGCAGTACTTC | CATGGIPVSSYEQYF
TRBJ1-4 | TRBV30 | once | - | TGTGCCTGGAGTCATGGTGGGGCGGTGGAAAAACTGTTTTTT | CAWSHGGAVEKLFF
TRBJ1-5 | TRBV24-1 | - | - | TGTGCCACCAGTGATTCGGGACATGATCAGCCCCAGCATTTT | CATSDSGHDQPQHF
TRBJ1-1 | TRBV6-1 | few | TRBD1 | TGTGCCAGCAGCCACGGTGGGACAGGGGGATCGGCTTTCTTT | CASSHGGTGGSAFF
TRBJ2-5 | TRBV7-2 | - | TRBD2 | TGTGCCAGCAGCTTGAAGCCGATAGCGGGAGTCGGAGAGACCCAGTGCTTC | CASSLKPIAGVGETQCF
TRBJ1-2 | TRBV6-1 | - | - | TGTGCCAGCAGTTCCCGGGCTAACTATGGCTACACCTTC | CASSSRANYGYTF
TRBJ1-2 | TRBV14 | - | - | TGTGCCAGCAGTCTACAAGCGGCGGAATTGATGGACTACACCTTC | CASSLQAAELMDYTF
TRBJ2-7 | TRBV2 | few | TRBD1 | TGTGCCAGCAGGAGGGACAGGATGGGGGAGCAGTACTTC | CASRRDRMGEQYF
TRBJ1-5 | TRBV7-2 | - | - | TGTGCCAGCAGCCAAGAACTTTATCAGCCCCAGCATTTT | CASSQELYQPQHF
TRBJ2-7 | TRBV20-1 | - | - | TGCAGTGCTAGAGATTCCTCGCGGGGTATATACGAGCAGTACTTC | CSARDSSRGIYEQYF
TRBJ1-2 | TRBV7-3 | - | - | TGTGCCGAGCTAATGGGCCAAGCTAACTATGGCTACACCTTC | CAELMGQANYGYTF
TRBJ2-3 | TRBV10-3 | many | TRBD2 | TGTGCCATCAGTTCAGCGGGGGGCCACACAGATACGCAGTATTTT | CAISSAGGHTDTQYF
TRBJ1-1 | TRBV15 | - | - | TGTGCCACCAGCAGAGATCAAATGAACACTGAAGCTTTCTTT | CATSRDQMNTEAFF
TRBJ1-1 | TRBV19 | many | - | TGTGCCAGTAGTATGACCCACAGGAACACTGAAGCTTTCTTT | CASSMTHRNTEAFF
TRBJ1-6 | TRBV6-5 | few | - | TGTGCCAGCAGTATCGAGACGGGTAATTCACCCCTCCACTTT | CASSIETGNSPLHF
TRBJ1-5 | TRBV25-1 | - | - | TGTGCCAGCAGTCCCTCAGGGACTCAGCCCCAGCAGTTT | CASSPSGTQPQQF
TRBJ2-1 | TRBV12-3/TRBV12-4 | - | TRBD1 | TGTGCCAGCAGTTCGCGACAGGGGTCCTACAATGAGCAGTTCTTC | CASSSRQGSYNEQFF
TRBJ2-1 | TRBV7-3 | few | - | TGTGCCAGCAGCTTAGACGGGGGTAACAATGAGCAGTTCTTC | CASSLDGGNNEQFF
TRBJ2-1 | TRBV27 | few | TRBD2 | TGTGCCAGCAGTTTAAGGACTAGCGGGAGCTACAATGAGCAGTTCTTC | CASSLRTSGSYNEQFF
TRBJ2-1 | TRBV25-1 | - | TRBD2 | TGTGCCAGCAGTGATGAAACTAGCGGAGTTTACAATGAGCAGTTCTTC | CASSDETSGVYNEQFF
TRBJ2-1 | TRBV28 | - | - | TGTGCCACTTTGGGCCACAATGAGCAGTTCTTC | CATLGHNEQFF
TRBJ2-3 | TRBV5-4 | - | TRBD1 | TGTGCCAGCAGCTCCGGGACAGGGATGAGGTTTGAGTATTTT | CASSSGTGMRFEYF
TRBJ1-4 | TRBV25-1 | few | TRBD1 | TGTGCCAGCAGTGAACCGAGACAGGGAATTGAAAAACTGTTTTTT | CASSEPRQGIEKLFF
TRBJ1-6 | TRBV10-1 | - | - | TGCGCCAGCAGTGAGGACAGTTCAGGTTCACCCCTCCACTTT | CASSEDSSGSPLHF
TRBJ1-5 | TRBV25-1 | - | - | TGTGCCAGCAGTGAAGGAGGGGGTCGGGGGTCTGGATATAGCAATCAGCCCCAGCATTTT | CASSEGGGRGSGYSNQPQHF
TRBJ1-1 | TRBV7-8 | - | - | TGCGCCAGCAGCCACTACAAGGAAAGACGGAGTGGGAGGCGGAACACTGAAGCTTTCTTT | CASSHYKERRSGRRNTEAFF
TRBJ2-7 | TRBV6-1 | - | - | TGTGCCATCAGTGAAGGGGTTTACTCCGAGCAGTACTTC | CAISEGVYSEQYF